A selection of T cell receptor beta chains follows, all from one sample in a study of T cells in narcolepsy. The protocol was immunoSEQ multiplex PCR, while the TCRdb copy is restricted to in-frame clones and leaves out a portion. Counted here are 25,000 to 30,000 clones, about 80% occurring once; the ten biggest clones make up about 3.4%. The sequenced sample was CD45RA- memory CD4+ T cells from PBMCs. Source of these receptors: a human donor with narcolepsy. Both conserved end residues are part of each CDR3. Fields, in order: CDR3 protein, CDR3 DNA, D gene, V gene, J gene, clone size. A D gene is named only where the DNA matches it firmly. Rows may omit the clone size; those that give it use once, few, many or a size class.

CASTSPVF	TGTGCCAGCACCTCCCCCGTCTTT	-	TRBV5-7	TRBJ1-1	-
CASSTGQVQNEKLFF	TGTGCCAGTAGTACCGGACAGGTTCAGAATGAAAAACTGTTTTTT	TRBD1	TRBV19	TRBJ1-4	-
CASSPRTGTRQGNTIYF	TGCGCCAGCAGCCCCCGGACAGGGACCAGACAAGGAAACACCATATATTTT	TRBD1	TRBV5-1	TRBJ1-3	-
CASSIGRAAQTQYF	TGTGCCAGTAGTATAGGAAGGGCCGCGCAGACCCAGTACTTC	-	TRBV19	TRBJ2-5	-
CAIPFKNTGELFF	TGTGCCATCCCGTTCAAGAACACCGGGGAGCTGTTTTTT	-	TRBV7-7	TRBJ2-2	-
CASRDSLNEKLFF	TGTGCCAGCCGGGACAGCCTTAATGAAAAACTGTTTTTT	TRBD1	TRBV6-5	TRBJ1-4	-
CASSLDGSNQPQHF	TGCGCCAGCAGCTTGGATGGTAGCAATCAGCCCCAGCATTTT	-	TRBV5-1	TRBJ1-5	-
CASSTQGNTIYF	TGTGCCAGCAGTACACAGGGGAACACCATATATTTT	TRBD1	TRBV6-1	TRBJ1-3	-
CASTPRPIVGGGTDTQYF	TGTGCCAGCACCCCCCGGCCAATCGTGGGGGGGGGCACAGATACGCAGTATTTT	TRBD2	TRBV27	TRBJ2-3	-
CATSRDPVNYRGTDTQYF	TGTGCCACCAGCAGAGATCCCGTGAATTATCGAGGTACAGATACGCAGTATTTT	-	TRBV15	TRBJ2-3	once
CASRGGLAEFWEQYF	TGTGCCAGCAGGGGGGGACTAGCGGAGTTTTGGGAGCAGTACTTC	TRBD2	TRBV2	TRBJ2-7	-
CASSRTYEQYF	TGTGCCAGCTCCAGGACCTACGAGCAGTACTTC	-	TRBV6-1	TRBJ2-7	-
CASSSRNIQYF	TGTGCCAGCAGCTCGCGGAACATTCAGTACTTC	-	TRBV11-3	TRBJ2-4	-
CASSQLATDTQYF	TGTGCCAGCAGCCAACTAGCTACAGATACGCAGTATTTT	-	TRBV14	TRBJ2-3	-
CASRYAESSYNSPLHF	TGTGCCAGCAGATACGCGGAGAGCTCCTATAATTCACCCCTCCACTTT	-	TRBV6-5	TRBJ1-6	few
CASSLPRGTDTQYF	TGTGCCAGCAGCTTACCTAGAGGCACAGATACGCAGTATTTT	-	TRBV7-9	TRBJ2-3	-
CASSLIGTQNTEAFF	TGTGCCAGCAGCTTAATCGGGACACAGAACACTGAAGCTTTCTTT	-	TRBV7-2	TRBJ1-1	-
CASSSTGQGGYGYTF	TGTGCCAGCAGTTCCACGGGACAGGGAGGCTATGGCTACACCTTC	TRBD1	TRBV6-5	TRBJ1-2	-
CASSPNPGGWGSPLHF	TGTGCCAGCAGCCCCAACCCAGGGGGCTGGGGTTCACCCCTCCACTTT	TRBD1	TRBV7-9	TRBJ1-6	-
CSVVEGAETQYF	TGCAGCGTTGTCGAGGGTGCCGAGACCCAGTACTTC	-	TRBV29-1	TRBJ2-5	-
CASRLEALGCRTEAFF	TGTGCAAGTCGCTTAGAGGCGCTCGGGTGTCGAACTGAAGCTTTCTTT	-	TRBV12-2	TRBJ1-1	-
CASSLVVGGPLSEQYF	TGCGCCAGCAGCTTGGTCGTGGGGGGGCCCCTCTCCGAGCAGTACTTC	-	TRBV5-1	TRBJ2-7	-